This TCR beta chain was found in a study of PD-L1 blockade in urothelial cancer. In the study overall: Dosed intravenously at 1,200 mg every 3 weeks, atezolizumab was initiated by patients in the mid-2010s. About nine tenths of the roughly 29 patients were men with bladder-origin urothelial cancer. Prior chemotherapy in patients spanned 0 to 3 regimens. Blood was analyzed 3 weeks (second dose) and 6 weeks after treatment start.

This sample's time point: peripheral blood 6 weeks after treatment start. Some clones are missing from TCRdb's copy, which holds only in-frame ones; the method was immunoSEQ multiplex PCR. This table has under 150,000 clones, 85% to 90% appearing once. The CDR3 spans 14 residues. The trim removed 3 bases at V and 4 bases at J, leaving 6 bases unmatched. In germline, CDR1 is SGHRS, CDR2 YFSETQ. Sequencing used PBMCs, obtained around atezolizumab (anti-PD-L1) treatment. The chain combines TRBV5-1 with TRBJ2-5, with TRBD1 matching 7 bases. This TCR was recovered from a man between 60 and 75 years old with urothelial cancer. In DNA form, the CDR3 reads TGCGCCAGCAGCTCCCAGGGGGTGGCAGAGACCCAGTACTTC. This sequence encodes CASSSQGVAETQYF. The full variable domain, in which reference TRBV5-1 and TRBJ2-5 provide the parts outside the CDR3, is KAGVTQTPRYLIKTRGQQVTLSCSPISGHRSVSWYQQTPGQGLQFLFEYFSETQRNKGNFPGRFSGRQFSNSRSEMNVSTLELGDSALYLCASSSQGVAETQYFGPGTRLLVL.